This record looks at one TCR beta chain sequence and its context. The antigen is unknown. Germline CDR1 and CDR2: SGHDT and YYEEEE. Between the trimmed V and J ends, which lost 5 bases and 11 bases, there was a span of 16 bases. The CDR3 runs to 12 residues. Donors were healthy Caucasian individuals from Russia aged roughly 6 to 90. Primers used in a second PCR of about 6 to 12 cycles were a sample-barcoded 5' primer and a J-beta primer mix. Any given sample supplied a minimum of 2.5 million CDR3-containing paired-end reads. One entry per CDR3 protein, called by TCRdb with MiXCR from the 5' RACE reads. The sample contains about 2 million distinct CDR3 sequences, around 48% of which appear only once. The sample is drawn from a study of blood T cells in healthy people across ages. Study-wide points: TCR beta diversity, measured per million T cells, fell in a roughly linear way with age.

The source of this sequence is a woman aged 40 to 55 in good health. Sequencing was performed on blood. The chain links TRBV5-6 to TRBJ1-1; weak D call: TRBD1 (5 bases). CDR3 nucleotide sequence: TGTGCCAGCAGGCTAACGGGGGGTAAGGCTTTCTTT. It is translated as CASRLTGGKAFF.